These 26 T cell receptor beta chains originate from one sample sequenced in a study of blood T cell repertoires in COVID-19. The data were produced by immunoSEQ multiplex PCR, yet TCRdb's version contains in-frame clones alone and is incomplete. The sample contains roughly 250,000 clones, 75% to 95% of which appear only once. The specimen was PBMCs or T cells enriched from blood (not recorded which). All receptors come from a woman younger than 30 who had recovered from COVID-19.

This chain joins TRBV7-2 and TRBJ2-7; D ambiguous. In germline, CDR1 is SGHTA, CDR2 FQGNSA. The germline V and J ends were trimmed by 5 bases and 3 bases, with 11 bases remaining between them. This CDR3 region has 13 residues. The CDR3 is CASSPAFGYEQYF. The CDR3 coding sequence is TGTGCCAGCAGCCCCGCGTTTGGCTACGAGCAGTACTTC. Variable domain in full (rest from reference TRBV7-2 and TRBJ2-7): GAGVSQSPSNKVTEKGKDVELRCDPISGHTALYWYRQSLGQGLEFLIYFQGNSAPDKSGLPSDRFSAERTGGSVSTLTIQRTQQEDSAVYLCASSPAFGYEQYFGPGTRLTVT.

This sequence joins TRBV12-3 or TRBV12-4 and TRBJ1-3; D is unresolved. V was shortened by 1 base and J by 3 bases, with 4 bases between the two germline ends. The CDR3 runs to 13 residues. Written as DNA, the CDR3 is TGTGCCAGCAGTTTAGGAGTTGGAAACACCATATATTTT. It yields the protein CASSLGVGNTIYF.

The J gene is TRBJ2-2, the V gene TRBV6-1; 12 positions match TRBD1. Trimming cost V 4 bases and J 6 bases; bases outside gene matches: 9. Per germline, CDR1 MNHNS and CDR2 SASEGT. The CDR3 extends over 17 amino acids. The CDR3 protein is CASSGPGQGAFAGELFF. The CDR3 DNA sequence: TGTGCCAGCAGTGGTCCGGGACAGGGGGCCTTTGCCGGGGAGCTGTTTTTT.

V gene TRBV5-6 combines with J gene TRBJ1-1; TRBD1 is a possible D gene (5 bases). This CDR3 has 15 amino acids. V was shortened by 4 bases and J by 1 base, with 14 bases between the two germline ends. Germline CDR1 SGHDT, CDR2 YYEEEE. The CDR3 sequence is CASSMTTVGNTEAFF. Here the CDR3 DNA reads TGTGCCAGCAGCATGACGACAGTGGGGAACACTGAAGCTTTCTTT. The full variable domain, rest sourced from reference TRBV5-6 and TRBJ1-1, is DAGVTQSPTHLIKTRGQQVTLRCSPKSGHDTVSWYQQALGQGPQFIFQYYEEEERQRGNFPDRFSGHQFPNYSSELNVNALLLGDSALYLCASSMTTVGNTEAFFGQGTRLTVV.

The CDR3 nucleotides are TGTGCCAGCAGCTTAACACAGTACAATGAGCAGTTCTTC. This codes for CASSLTQYNEQFF. The V call is TRBV7-3, the J call TRBJ2-1; D is undetermined. Between the trimmed V and J ends, which lost 0 bases and 4 bases, there was a span of 4 bases. The CDR3 covers 13 residues. CDR1 is SGHTA, CDR2 FQGTGA, per germline.

This chain uses TRBV9 with TRBJ1-2; D gene uncertain. Trimming took off 1 base at V and 6 bases at J, with 13 bases between the two ends. The CDR3 length is 14 residues. Germline values: CDR1 SGDLS, CDR2 YYNGEE. The CDR3 bases are TGTGCCAGCAGCGTATCCGGGTCGATAAATGGCTACACCTTC. It codes for CASSVSGSINGYTF.

The chain carries TRBV19 and TRBJ1-1, with a weak D call TRBD1 (6 bases). The CDR3 is 14 residues long. Germline CDR1 and CDR2: LNHDA and SQIVND (reference sequence). Trimming took 4 bases from V and 1 from J, leaving 10 bases between them. CDR3 DNA: TGTGCCAGTAGTAAGGACAGATCGAACACTGAAGCTTTCTTT. Translated, it gives CASSKDRSNTEAFF. The full variable domain, its missing parts supplied by reference TRBV19 and TRBJ1-1, is DGGITQSPKYLFRKEGQNVTLSCEQNLNHDAMYWYRQDPGQGLRLIYYSQIVNDFQKGDIAEGYSVSREKKESFPLTVTSAQKNPTAFYLCASSKDRSNTEAFFGQGTRLTVV.

The table lists this clone with a few counts. The V gene is TRBV5-4, the J gene TRBJ1-1; no definite D call. The CDR3 spans 15 residues. Germline V lookup: CDR1 SGHNT, CDR2 YYREEE (reference sequence). The V end was cut by 0 bases, the J end by 0 bases, with 9 bases between. The CDR3 is CASSLVTGLNTEAFF. The CDR3 nucleotides read TGTGCCAGCAGCTTGGTGACGGGGTTGAACACTGAAGCTTTCTTT.

The rearrangement links TRBV29-1 to TRBJ2-5; TRBD1 aligns across 7 bases. Unmatched junction bases numbered 6, after V lost 6 bases and J lost 2 bases. The germline V gene encodes CDR1 SQVTM and CDR2 ANQGSEA. The CDR3 sequence is 13 residues long. CDR3 sequence: CSVSTGQQETQYF. The CDR3 bases are TGCAGCGTGTCAACGGGACAGCAAGAGACCCAGTACTTC.

This clone turned up a few times. This chain joins TRBV11-2 and TRBJ2-7, with D hard to call. The CDR3 is 15 amino acids. Germline V lookup: CDR1 SGHAT, CDR2 FQNNGV. Trimming took 1 base from V and 5 from J, leaving 15 bases between them. The CDR3 is CASSLAGSRGNEQYF. The CDR3 nucleotides are TGTGCCAGCAGCTTAGCGGGTAGCCGAGGCAACGAGCAGTACTTC.

In its sample, this clone was seen a few times. The rearrangement joins TRBV6-1 to TRBJ2-5; 8 bases agree with TRBD2. Germline values: CDR1 MNHNS, CDR2 SASEGT. Losses at the gene ends were 3 bases for V and 1 base for J; bases not matched to a gene: 7. The CDR3 has 16 residues. CDR3 sequence: CASSDTTSGPQETQYF. The CDR3 DNA reads as TGTGCCAGCAGTGACACAACTAGCGGACCCCAAGAGACCCAGTACTTC.

The chain couples TRBV6-5 to TRBJ1-3; the D gene is possibly TRBD1 (6 bases). V lost 3 bases, J lost 2 bases, and 11 bases lay in between. CDR3 size: 15 residues. Germline CDR1 is MNHEY and CDR2 is SVGAGI. The CDR3 nucleotides are TGTGCCAGCAGTTATTTCAGGGGCGCTGGAAACACCATATATTTT. This gives the protein CASSYFRGAGNTIYF.

The chain couples TRBV13 to TRBJ2-1; 10 bases agree with TRBD2. This CDR3 is built from 15 residues. V shed 2 bases, J shed 7 bases, and the junction held 5 bases outside the gene matches. Germline V gene data show CDR1 as PRHDT and CDR2 as FYEKMQ (reference sequence). CDR3 coding DNA: TGTGCCAGCAGCTTAAGCGGGGGGGCTTGGAATGAGCAGTTCTTC. It is translated as CASSLSGGAWNEQFF.

V is TRBV3-1 (or the pseudogene TRBV3-2) and J is TRBJ2-2; perhaps TRBD2 as D (6 bases). With 4 bases removed from V and 2 bases from J, the gap between germline ends came to 11 bases. The CDR3 sequence is 15 residues long. The germline gives CDR1 LGHDT, CDR2 YNNKEL (reference sequence). CDR3 DNA: TGTGCCAGCAGCCCGACCGGGAGTAACACCGGGGAGCTGTTTTTT. It specifies CASSPTGSNTGELFF.

This chain links TRBV6-1 with TRBJ2-1, with TRBD2 as a possible D gene (5 bases). Trimming shortened V by 8 bases and J by 0 bases, and 5 bases separated the two germline ends. This CDR3 is built from 12 residues. Germline CDR1 and CDR2: MNHNS and SASEGT. CDR3 bases: TGTGCCAGCGGGAGCTCCTACAATGAGCAGTTCTTC. Translating gives CASGSSYNEQFF.

This chain connects TRBV7-8 to TRBJ1-2, with D possibly TRBD1 on 5 matching bases. The CDR3 is 12 amino acids. V was trimmed by 5 bases and J by 7 bases, leaving 11 bases between them. From germline, CDR1 is SGHVS and CDR2 FQNEAQ. CDR3 sequence: CASSPRQGGYTF. In DNA form, the CDR3 reads TGTGCCAGCAGCCCGCGTCAGGGTGGCTACACCTTC. Together with reference TRBV7-8 and TRBJ1-2, the CDR3 gives the full variable domain: GAGVSQSPRYKVAKRGQDVALRCDPISGHVSLFWYQQALGQGPEFLTYFQNEAQLDKSGLPSDRFFAERPEGSVSTLKIQRTQQEDSAVYLCASSPRQGGYTFGSGTRLTVV.

The genes are TRBV9 and TRBJ2-7; possibly TRBD2 for D (6 bases). With 0 bases removed from V and 0 bases from J, the gap between germline ends came to 7 bases. The germline V gene has CDR1 SGDLS and CDR2 YYNGEE. CDR3 size: 14 residues. The CDR3 DNA sequence: TGTGCCAGCAGCGTAGACGGGGGCTCCTACGAGCAGTACTTC. This translates into CASSVDGGSYEQYF.

This chain joins TRBV11-3 and TRBJ1-4, with 7 nucleotides matching TRBD1. The CDR3 loop spans 14 amino acids. Trimming at V came to 5 bases and at J to 3 bases, leaving 3 bases not matched to a gene. CDR1 and CDR2 from the germline V gene are SGHNT and YENEEA. The DNA for the CDR3 is TGTGCCAGCAGCCAACAGGGGTCTAATGAAAAACTGTTTTTT. As protein: CASSQQGSNEKLFF.

CDR3 region: CASSEYTVYNSPLHF. Here the CDR3 DNA reads TGTGCCAGCAGTGAATACACAGTATATAATTCACCCCTCCACTTT. The chain employs TRBV2 and TRBJ1-6; the D is unclear. V lost 2 bases to trimming and J lost 4 bases, with 9 bases between them. CDR3 size: 15 residues. In germline, CDR1 is SNHLY, CDR2 FYNNEI.

The CDR3 loop is CASSLIPGQGNTIYF. The CDR3, as DNA: TGTGCCAGCAGCCTAATCCCGGGACAGGGAAACACCATATATTTT. The chain recombines TRBV9 with TRBJ1-3; 7 bases line up with TRBD1. From germline, CDR1 is SGDLS and CDR2 YYNGEE. J was trimmed by 4 bases and V by 4 bases; bases with no gene match: 8. The CDR3 consists of 15 residues.

The chain recombines TRBV28 with TRBJ2-7; a possible D gene is TRBD1 (5 bases). Germline CDR1 MDHEN, CDR2 SYDVKM. V lost 2 bases and J lost 4, with 12 bases in between. The CDR3 loop spans 14 amino acids. This CDR3 reads CASSLLRAGYEQYF. CDR3 in DNA: TGTGCCAGCAGTTTACTCAGGGCTGGGTACGAGCAGTACTTC.

The chain carries TRBV7-2 and TRBJ1-2, with 11 bases identical to TRBD1. The J segment lost 4 bases and the V segment lost 1 base, leaving 14 bases of the junction unmatched. The CDR3 is 19 amino acids. Germline values: CDR1 SGHTA, CDR2 FQGNSA. DNA for the CDR3: TGTGCCAGCAGCTTAGTACATGGAGGACAGGGGGCGATGGGCTATGGCTACACCTTC. Translation: CASSLVHGGQGAMGYGYTF. The complete variable domain, with remaining parts taken from reference TRBV7-2 and TRBJ1-2, reads GAGVSQSPSNKVTEKGKDVELRCDPISGHTALYWYRQSLGQGLEFLIYFQGNSAPDKSGLPSDRFSAERTGGSVSTLTIQRTQQEDSAVYLCASSLVHGGQGAMGYGYTFGSGTRLTVV.

The genes are TRBV9 and TRBJ1-3, with D tentatively TRBD1 (6 bases). Germline V gene lookup returns CDR1 SGDLS and CDR2 YYNGEE. The V gene lost 3 bases and the J gene lost 0 bases, with 16 bases spanning the gap. The CDR3 runs to 17 residues. The CDR3 DNA reads TGTGCCAGCAGCGGGGACATACGCCCAATCTCTGGAAACACCATATATTTT. Translated, it gives CASSGDIRPISGNTIYF.

The CDR3 spells CASSQFVTTDNEQFF. CDR3 coding DNA: TGTGCCAGCAGCCAATTTGTGACTACCGACAATGAGCAGTTCTTC. The genes are TRBV3-1 (or the pseudogene TRBV3-2) and TRBJ2-1; perhaps TRBD2 as D (5 bases). CDR3 length: 15 amino acids. CDR1 and CDR2 (germline): LGHDT, YNNKEL (reference sequence). V was pared by 2 bases and J by 5 bases, with 13 bases between.

The chain combines TRBV7-2 with TRBJ1-5; D is perhaps TRBD1 (6 bases). This CDR3 has 14 amino acids. Trimming removed 4 bases from V and 3 bases from J, with 10 bases in between. Germline V lookup: CDR1 SGHTA, CDR2 FQGNSA. The DNA for the CDR3 is TGTGCCAGCAGCTCGACAGGAATCAATCAGCCCCAGCATTTT. This codes for CASSSTGINQPQHF. The full variable domain, with the rest looked up from reference TRBV7-2 and TRBJ1-5, is GAGVSQSPSNKVTEKGKDVELRCDPISGHTALYWYRQSLGQGLEFLIYFQGNSAPDKSGLPSDRFSAERTGGSVSTLTIQRTQQEDSAVYLCASSSTGINQPQHFGDGTRLSIL.

This clone was seen just once. This chain connects TRBV18 to TRBJ1-2, with 9 nucleotides matching TRBD1. CDR1 and CDR2 from the germline V gene are KGHSH and LQKENI. The CDR3 runs to 16 residues. Losses at the gene ends were 2 bases for V and 6 bases for J; bases not matched to a gene: 10. The CDR3 protein is CASSPAFLGQGNGYTF. The CDR3, as DNA: TGTGCCAGCTCACCAGCTTTTCTGGGACAGGGAAATGGCTACACCTTC.